The next 27 T cell receptor beta chains were all read from a single sample in a study of blood T cell repertoires in COVID-19. Method: immunoSEQ multiplex PCR; TCRdb's copy keeps in-frame clones and lacks some. Of about 64,000 clones detected, more than 60% appear once; the ten largest clones hold roughly 5%. What was sequenced was peripheral blood. The receptor set was obtained from a human donor in a cohort sampled during active COVID-19.

This chain uses TRBV7-9 with TRBJ2-7; D might be TRBD2 (6 bases). The V gene's germline CDR1 is SEHNR and CDR2 FQNEAQ (reference sequence). There are 13 residues in the CDR3. Trimming took off 1 base at V and 7 bases at J, with 11 bases between the two ends. In DNA form, the CDR3 reads TGTGCCAGCAGCTTAGTAGTCGGGGGTGAGCAGTACTTC. It codes for CASSLVVGGEQYF.

This chain connects TRBV6-5 to TRBJ1-5; the D is unclear. The CDR3 consists of 15 residues. Looked up from germline, CDR1 is MNHEY and CDR2 is SVGAGI. V was shortened by 6 bases and J by 6 bases, with 18 bases between the two germline ends. The CDR3 DNA sequence: TGTGCCAGCAGCGTAGGAGACGTCGTAGCTCAGCCCCAGCATTTT. As protein: CASSVGDVVAQPQHF.

This clone was detected once. The chain employs TRBV4-2 and TRBJ2-5, with 14 bases that match TRBD2. This CDR3 is 15 amino acids long. The V gene's germline CDR1 is LGHNA and CDR2 YNFKEQ. The V segment lost 3 bases and the J segment 3 bases; nucleotides outside the gene matches: 0. Here the CDR3 reads CASSQTSGGEETQYF. CDR3 coding DNA: TGTGCCAGCAGCCAGACTAGCGGGGGGGAAGAGACCCAGTACTTC.

The rearrangement uses TRBV10-3 and TRBJ2-7, with D tentatively TRBD1 (7 bases). V gave up 7 bases and J gave up 6 bases, with 28 bases separating them. Per the germline V gene, CDR1 is ENHRY and CDR2 is SYGVKD. The CDR3 has 17 residues. The CDR3 loop is CAIKGSGDQEGAFEQYF. Here the CDR3 DNA reads TGTGCCATCAAAGGTTCCGGGGATCAGGAGGGGGCTTTCGAGCAGTACTTC.

The rearrangement uses TRBV10-3 and TRBJ2-3, with D perhaps TRBD1 (6 bases). The CDR3 is 17 amino acids. CDR1 and CDR2 (germline): ENHRY, SYGVKD. Trimming stripped 4 bases from V and 0 bases from J, with 17 bases between. The DNA for the CDR3 is TGTGCCATCAGTGGGGCGACAGGAGCTCTGAGCACAGATACGCAGTATTTT. Encoded protein: CAISGATGALSTDTQYF.

The chain joins TRBV6-5 to TRBJ2-1, with a possible D match to TRBD2 (6 bases). CDR3 length equals 16 residues. Per the germline V gene, CDR1 is MNHEY and CDR2 is SVGAGI. The ends were cut back, 0 bases at V and 7 bases at J, with 16 bases in the middle. CDR3 in amino acids: CASSYSSGLNLNEQFF. The DNA of the CDR3 is TGTGCCAGCAGTTACTCGAGCGGGCTGAATTTAAATGAGCAGTTCTTC.

The CDR3 region is CASSSVAGGGETQYF. As DNA, the CDR3 is TGTGCCAGCAGTTCGGTCGCGGGGGGCGGGGAGACCCAGTACTTC. The chain is built from TRBV28 and TRBJ2-5, with 8 bases matching TRBD2. Germline V gene lookup returns CDR1 MDHEN and CDR2 SYDVKM. CDR3 length: 15 residues. The ends lost 4 bases at V and 5 bases at J; junction bases unmatched: 9.

This clone was counted once. The chain has TRBV4-2 and TRBJ2-1, with a possible D match to TRBD2 (6 bases). The CDR3 is made up of 15 amino acids. The germline gives CDR1 LGHNA, CDR2 YNFKEQ. The V and J ends lost 3 bases and 5 bases respectively, with 14 bases between them. As DNA, the CDR3 is TGTGCCAGCAGCCAGGGATATAGCGGTGACAATGAGCAGTTCTTC. This sequence encodes CASSQGYSGDNEQFF.

V usage is TRBV30 and J usage is TRBJ2-5, with 9 bases that match TRBD1. Trimming at V came to 5 bases and at J to 6 bases, leaving 7 bases not matched to a gene. CDR3 length: 13 amino acids. Germline loops: CDR1 GTSNPN, CDR2 SVGIG (reference sequence). CDR3 amino acids: CAWGSGQGKTQYF. CDR3 in DNA: TGTGCCTGGGGCTCGGGACAGGGAAAGACCCAGTACTTC.

The chain employs TRBV6-5 and TRBJ1-1; TRBD1 matches at 7 bases. Germline V gives CDR1 MNHEY, CDR2 SVGAGI. The CDR3 has 14 amino acids. Trimming cost V 5 bases and J 5 bases; bases outside gene matches: 8. The CDR3 bases are TGTGCCAGCAGTAAGTACAGGGGAGAGACTGAAGCTTTCTTT. Translating it yields CASSKYRGETEAFF.

The CDR3, as DNA: TGCAGCGTTTTCGTTGGCGGGGATCAGCCCCAGCATTTT. Amino acids: CSVFVGGDQPQHF. This rearrangement joins TRBV29-1 to TRBJ1-5, with D unclear. CDR1 is SQVTM and CDR2 is ANQGSEA in the germline V gene. The V end lost 5 bases, the J end lost 5 bases, and 13 bases lay between the germline ends. The CDR3 extends over 13 amino acids.

The chain combines TRBV21-1 with TRBJ2-1; the D call of TRBD1 is as the table states it, not checked on the DNA. TRBV21-1 is shown as a pseudogene. This CDR3 is 16 amino acids long. CDR3 loop: CASSKDRISSYNEQFF. The CDR3 DNA reads TGTGCCAGCAGCAAGGACAGGATCAGCTCCTACAATGAGCAGTTCTTC.

A single count supports this clone. This chain joins TRBV11-1 and TRBJ2-1; TRBD1 might be the D (6 bases). Deletions cut 5 bases from V and 9 bases from J, with 14 bases between. This CDR3 comprises 13 residues. CDR1 and CDR2 (germline): SGHAT, FQDESV (reference sequence). The DNA for the CDR3 is TGTGCCAGCAGCCCCGGACAGCCCAGTGAGCAGTTCTTC. It encodes CASSPGQPSEQFF.

J is TRBJ1-1 and V is TRBV18; D is unclear. The CDR3 loop spans 14 amino acids. Germline CDR1 reads KGHSH; CDR2 reads LQKENI. Trimming removed 0 bases from V and 6 bases from J, with 11 bases in between. CDR3 residues: CASSPPGSAPEAFF. CDR3 nucleotide sequence: TGTGCCAGCTCACCACCGGGCTCAGCCCCTGAAGCTTTCTTT.

The V call is TRBV9, the J call TRBJ1-4; D remains unclear. Trimming took 0 bases from V and 4 from J, leaving 10 bases between them. Per the germline V gene, CDR1 is SGDLS and CDR2 is YYNGEE. The length of the CDR3 is 15 residues. For the CDR3, the DNA is TGTGCCAGCAGCGTAGGCGGGAGTCGTAATGAAAAACTGTTTTTT. Translating it yields CASSVGGSRNEKLFF.

This rearrangement joins TRBV2 to TRBJ1-5; 9 bases map to TRBD1. Germline values: CDR1 SNHLY, CDR2 FYNNEI. With 3 bases clipped from V and 6 bases from J, the junction kept 6 bases outside the gene matches. The CDR3 contains 15 residues. This CDR3 reads CASSDRDRVTQPQHF. The CDR3 bases are TGTGCCAGCAGTGATAGGGACAGGGTAACTCAGCCCCAGCATTTT.

This sequence joins TRBV6-5 and TRBJ1-1; TRBD1 matches at 10 bases. The CDR3 sequence is 13 residues long. The V segment lost 4 bases and the J segment 9 bases; nucleotides outside the gene matches: 5. Germline CDR1 MNHEY, CDR2 SVGAGI. CDR3 loop: CASSSPGQGQAFF. DNA for the CDR3: TGTGCCAGCAGTTCCCCGGGACAGGGGCAAGCTTTCTTT.

In DNA, the CDR3 is TGCGCCAGCAGTTCCGGGGAGTATAGCAATCAGCCCCAGCATTTT. Protein sequence: CASSSGEYSNQPQHF. V gene TRBV5-1 combines with J gene TRBJ1-5, with no clear D. This CDR3 spans 15 amino acids. Per germline, CDR1 SGHRS and CDR2 YFSETQ. Trimming pared 5 bases from V and 0 bases from J, leaving 12 bases between.

This clone has ten or more counts. The J gene is TRBJ2-3, the V gene TRBV19; 8 bases are a match to TRBD2. V gave up 7 bases and J gave up 0 bases; unmatched junction bases: 15. CDR3 length equals 18 residues. Germline loops: CDR1 LNHDA, CDR2 SQIVND (reference sequence). The CDR3 spells CASTPSRGGKASTDTQYF. The CDR3 DNA reads as TGTGCCAGTACTCCAAGTCGGGGGGGAAAAGCTAGCACAGATACGCAGTATTTT.

The rearrangement joins TRBV6-6 to TRBJ2-1; 8 bases agree with TRBD1. The J segment lost 7 bases and the V segment lost 4 bases, leaving 6 bases of the junction unmatched. Germline lookup yields CDR1 MNHNY and CDR2 SVGAGI (reference sequence). The CDR3 loop spans 14 amino acids. CDR3 DNA sequence: TGTGCCAGCAGTTGGCAGGGGGCTCGGAATGAGCAGTTCTTC. The encoded protein is CASSWQGARNEQFF.

This chain joins TRBV3-1 (or the pseudogene TRBV3-2) and TRBJ1-2, with TRBD1 as a possible D gene (6 bases). Trimming cost V 6 bases and J 3 bases, with 14 bases left between them. CDR1 and CDR2 from the germline V gene are LGHDT and YNNKEL (reference sequence). This CDR3 is 14 amino acids long. CDR3 sequence: CASRRGKSDYGYTF. DNA for the CDR3: TGTGCCAGCAGAAGGGGGAAGTCGGACTATGGCTACACCTTC.

The J gene is TRBJ2-1, the V gene TRBV5-5, with 8 bases identical to TRBD2. This CDR3 has 14 residues. V trimming: 2 bases; J trimming: 8 bases; junction bases outside the gene matches: 6. The germline V gene encodes CDR1 SGHKS and CDR2 YYEKEE (reference sequence). DNA of the CDR3: TGTGCCAGCAGCTTTGGCCCGGGGGGGTATGAGCAGTTCTTC. Protein product: CASSFGPGGYEQFF.

V and J are TRBV6-2 or TRBV6-3 and TRBJ2-2; D call uncertain. The CDR3 sequence is 13 residues long. Germline V gives CDR1 MNHEY, CDR2 SVGEGT. V lost 5 bases, J lost 2 bases, and 6 bases lay in between. CDR3 region: CASSGRNTGELFF. CDR3 in DNA: TGTGCCAGCAGTGGCAGAAACACCGGGGAGCTGTTTTTT.

This chain links TRBV2 with TRBJ2-3; tentatively, D is TRBD2 (5 bases). The CDR3 contains 12 residues. Germline CDR1 SNHLY, CDR2 FYNNEI. The V end was cut by 8 bases, the J end by 2 bases, with 8 bases between. The CDR3 coding sequence is TGTGCCAGCGGAGGCCCCACAGATACGCAGTATTTT. It encodes CASGGPTDTQYF. The variable domain in full, completed from reference TRBV2 and TRBJ2-3, reads EPEVTQTPSHQVTQMGQEVILRCVPISNHLYFYWYRQILGQKVEFLVSFYNNEISEKSEIFDDQFSVERPDGSNFTLKIRSTKLEDSAMYFCASGGPTDTQYFGPGTRLTVL.

The chain recombines TRBV13 with TRBJ2-7, with D possibly being TRBD1 (6 bases). Germline loops: CDR1 PRHDT, CDR2 FYEKMQ (reference sequence). Trimming took off 5 bases at V and 5 bases at J, with 19 bases between the two ends. This CDR3 has 15 residues. DNA of the CDR3: TGTGCCAGCAGCGTCTTCCGGGACATCTTCCACGAGCAGTACTTC. Residues: CASSVFRDIFHEQYF.

The chain combines TRBV15 with TRBJ2-1; D might be TRBD1 (5 bases). Germline CDR1 and CDR2: LNHNV and YYDKDF (reference sequence). V lost 2 bases to trimming and J lost 0 bases, with 11 bases between them. The CDR3 has 16 residues. The CDR3 protein is CATSRNTGSSYNEQFF. In DNA form, the CDR3 reads TGTGCCACCAGCAGAAACACAGGATCCTCCTACAATGAGCAGTTCTTC.

The rearrangement uses TRBV3-1 (or the pseudogene TRBV3-2) and TRBJ2-7; 11 bases align to TRBD2. The CDR3 contains 12 residues. The J segment lost 12 bases and the V segment lost 2 bases, leaving 3 bases of the junction unmatched. CDR1 and CDR2 (germline): LGHDT, YNNKEL (reference sequence). CDR3 in amino acids: CASSQSSGGSYF. The CDR3 DNA follows: TGTGCCAGCAGCCAATCTAGCGGGGGGTCGTACTTC.